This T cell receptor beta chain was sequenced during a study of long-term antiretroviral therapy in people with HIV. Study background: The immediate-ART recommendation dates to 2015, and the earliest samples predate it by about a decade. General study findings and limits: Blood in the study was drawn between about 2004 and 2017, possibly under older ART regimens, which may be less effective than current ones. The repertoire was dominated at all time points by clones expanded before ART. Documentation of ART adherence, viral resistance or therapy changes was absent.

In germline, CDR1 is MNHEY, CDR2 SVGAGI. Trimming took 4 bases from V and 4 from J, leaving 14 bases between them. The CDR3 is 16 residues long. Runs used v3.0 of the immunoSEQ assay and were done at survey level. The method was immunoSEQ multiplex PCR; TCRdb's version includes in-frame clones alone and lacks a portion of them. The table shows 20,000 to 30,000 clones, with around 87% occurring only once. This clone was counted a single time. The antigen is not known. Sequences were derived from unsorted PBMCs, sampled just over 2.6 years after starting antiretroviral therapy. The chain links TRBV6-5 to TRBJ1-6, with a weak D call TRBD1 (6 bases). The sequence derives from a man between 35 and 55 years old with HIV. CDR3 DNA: TGTGCCAGCAGTTTACAGGGTACGGGGTATAATTCACCCCTCCACTTT. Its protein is CASSLQGTGYNSPLHF.